Presented here are 26 T cell receptor beta chains from one specimen sequenced in a study of glioma-infiltrating T cells. Amplification of TCR alpha and beta CDR3 regions from RNA used iRepertoire nested multiplex PCR. TCRdb reprocessed the multiplex PCR reads with MiXCR, giving one entry per CDR3 protein. The table shows about 380,000 distinct CDR3 sequences, with more than 35% occurring only once. Sequenced sample: glioma tissue, nonneoplastic brain tissue, or PBMCs (not recorded which). These receptors all stem from a human donor with low-grade glioma or glioblastoma, undergoing nonglioma brain surgery, or in good health (not recorded which).

The J gene is TRBJ2-1, the V gene TRBV4-1; 10 bases align to TRBD2. Germline trimming cut 2 bases from V and 8 bases from J; bases unmatched to any gene: 6. CDR3 size: 15 residues. CDR1 MGHRA and CDR2 YSYEKL come from the germline V gene. As DNA, the CDR3 is TGCGCCAGCAGCCAAAGAGCGGGAGGGCTCTATGAGCAGTTCTTC. This sequence encodes CASSQRAGGLYEQFF.

The CDR3 loop is CASAKLSQQYF. The CDR3, as DNA: TGTGCCAGCGCTAAACTGTCTCAGCAGTACTTC. V usage is TRBV7-2 and J usage is TRBJ2-7; unclear D gene. V lost 8 bases and J lost 8, with 13 bases in between. The CDR3 has 11 residues. The germline V gene has CDR1 SGHTA and CDR2 FQGNSA. Full variable domain (remainder filled in from reference TRBV7-2 and TRBJ2-7): GAGVSQSPSNKVTEKGKDVELRCDPISGHTALYWYRQSLGQGLEFLIYFQGNSAPDKSGLPSDRFSAERTGGSVSTLTIQRTQQEDSAVYLCASAKLSQQYFGPGTRLTVT.

V is TRBV12-3 or TRBV12-4 and J is TRBJ2-2, with no clear D. Trimming took 4 bases from V and 0 from J, leaving 12 bases between them. The CDR3 sequence is 16 residues long. The CDR3 protein is CASSWDGVPNTGELFF. CDR3 nucleotides: TGTGCCAGCAGTTGGGATGGGGTCCCGAACACCGGGGAGCTGTTTTTT.

Comment on this clonotype: A much larger clone differs by one base, so this may be a read error. The chain carries TRBV6-2 or TRBV6-3 and TRBJ2-5; D gene unclear. Germline CDR1 reads MNHEY; CDR2 reads SVGEGT. Trimming shortened V by 2 bases and J by 0 bases, and 13 bases separated the two germline ends. The CDR3 runs to 16 residues. In nucleotides, the CDR3 is TGTGCCAGCAGTTACGGTAATAACGGACACCAAGAGACCCAGTACTTC. Translating it yields CASSYGNNGHQETQYF.

The chain employs TRBV18 and TRBJ1-1; 11 nucleotides align to TRBD1. The length of the CDR3 is 17 residues. The J segment lost 11 bases and the V segment lost 5 bases, leaving 19 bases of the junction unmatched. CDR1 and CDR2 (germline): KGHSH, LQKENI. The DNA for the CDR3 is TGTGCCAGCTCAAGTTTTGCGGGGTATTCAGGACAGGGGGCCGCTTTCTTT. It is translated as CASSSFAGYSGQGAAFF.

This clonotype turned up a few times. The chain uses TRBV7-3 and TRBJ2-7, with TRBD1 matching 8 bases. V lost 9 bases to trimming and J lost 2 bases; unmatched junction nucleotides: 9. Germline V gives CDR1 SGHTA, CDR2 FQGTGA. CDR3 length: 14 residues. The CDR3 is CASPAGQATYEQYF. The DNA for the CDR3 is TGTGCCAGTCCGGCGGGACAGGCTACCTACGAGCAGTACTTC.

This chain joins TRBV18 and TRBJ1-3, with D maybe TRBD1 (5 bases). Trimming took off 2 bases at V and 2 bases at J, with 10 bases between the two ends. Germline CDR1 reads KGHSH; CDR2 reads LQKENI. The CDR3 is 15 amino acids. This CDR3 reads CASSPSQGTGNTIYF. The CDR3 DNA follows: TGTGCCAGCTCACCAAGCCAGGGTACTGGAAACACCATATATTTT.

With respect to this clonotype: One end of the junction does not line up with germline, which may come from a read error. V and J are TRBV20-1 and TRBJ2-7; weak D call: TRBD1 (7 bases). This CDR3 region has 15 residues. Germline V gene lookup returns CDR1 DFQATT and CDR2 SNEGSKA (reference sequence). The CDR3 sequence: CSSRDARQGLYEQYF. DNA for the CDR3: TGCAGTTCTAGAGATGCGAGACAGGGACTTTACGAGCAGTACTTC.

This clonotype was picked up a small number of times. The CDR3 is CSGGTPTLNGYTF. CDR3 bases: TGCAGCGGGGGGACACCAACACTTAATGGCTACACCTTC. The J gene is TRBJ1-2, the V gene TRBV29-1, with D tentatively TRBD1 (6 bases). This CDR3 contains 13 residues. Trimming shortened V by 7 bases and J by 6 bases, and 18 bases separated the two germline ends. Germline CDR1 is SQVTM and CDR2 is ANQGSEA.

V gene TRBV3-1 combines with J gene TRBJ2-5, with D uncertain. The germline gives CDR1 LGHDT, CDR2 YNNKEL (reference sequence). The ends were cut back, 2 bases at V and 7 bases at J, with 5 bases in the middle. The CDR3 length is 11 residues. CDR3 nucleotide sequence: TGTGCCAGCAGCCAACAATCGACCCAGTACTTC. This translates into CASSQQSTQYF.

In regard to this clonotype: A junction boundary mismatches the germline segment, possibly from a read error. The V and J genes are TRBV7-2 and TRBJ2-7; 14 bases match TRBD2. The CDR3 extends over 17 amino acids. Germline CDR1 and CDR2: SGHTA and FQGNSA. CDR3 residues: CDSSLGTSGSGVSEQYF. CDR3 nucleotides: TGTGACAGCAGCTTAGGGACTAGCGGGAGTGGGGTCTCCGAGCAGTACTTC.

This clonotype was observed a few times. V gene TRBV18 combines with J gene TRBJ2-7, with 8 bases that match TRBD1. V shed 5 bases and J 6 bases; nucleotides not matched to a gene: 6. The CDR3 contains 13 residues. Per germline, CDR1 KGHSH and CDR2 LQKENI. CDR3 protein: CASSAGQGGEQYF. The DNA of the CDR3 is TGTGCCAGCTCAGCCGGACAGGGCGGCGAGCAGTACTTC.

This chain links TRBV7-2 with TRBJ2-5; no reliable D call. V was clipped by 6 bases and J by 5 bases, with 10 bases between them. This CDR3 spans 12 amino acids. Germline V gene data show CDR1 as SGHTA and CDR2 as FQGNSA. The CDR3 DNA follows: TGTGCCAGCAGTTCCTTTCGGGAGACCCAGTACTTC. It is translated as CASSSFRETQYF.

This clonotype has at least ten counts. The J gene is TRBJ1-1, the V gene TRBV27, with unresolved D. In germline, CDR1 is MNHEY, CDR2 SMNVEV (reference sequence). The length of the CDR3 is 16 residues. V was trimmed by 8 bases and J by 2 bases, leaving 21 bases between them. The CDR3 loop reads CASGRGLGPFNTEAFF. The CDR3 DNA reads TGTGCCAGCGGTCGAGGGCTCGGGCCCTTCAACACTGAAGCTTTCTTT.

This rearrangement joins TRBV5-4 to TRBJ2-7, with D perhaps TRBD1 (7 bases). From germline, CDR1 is SGHNT and CDR2 YYREEE (reference sequence). Between the trimmed V and J ends, which lost 10 bases and 3 bases, there was a span of 23 bases. There are 15 residues in the CDR3. Here the CDR3 DNA reads TGTGCCGGCTCCCAGGGGGGACAGAATCTCTACGAGCAGTACTTC. It codes for CAGSQGGQNLYEQYF.

This clonotype was seen once. This rearrangement joins TRBV29-1 to TRBJ2-5; D is unresolved. V lost 2 bases and J 4 bases, leaving 8 bases between the germline ends. Germline lookup yields CDR1 SQVTM and CDR2 ANQGSEA. The CDR3 is 12 amino acids. The CDR3 region is CSVEFSGETQYF. The CDR3 DNA reads as TGCAGCGTTGAATTTTCCGGAGAGACCCAGTACTTC.

At least ten counts were recorded for this clonotype. J is TRBJ2-7 and V is TRBV20-1; 11 nucleotides match TRBD2. This CDR3 is 14 amino acids long. Germline CDR1 reads DFQATT; CDR2 reads SNEGSKA (reference sequence). V shed 7 bases and J 2 bases; nucleotides not matched to a gene: 7. Here the CDR3 reads CSGSGTSGAYEQYF. The DNA of the CDR3 is TGCAGTGGGTCCGGGACTAGCGGCGCCTACGAGCAGTACTTC.

This sequence joins TRBV19 and TRBJ1-5; D is undetermined. The ends were cut back, 8 bases at V and 0 bases at J, with 11 bases in the middle. Germline CDR1 reads LNHDA; CDR2 reads SQIVND (reference sequence). The CDR3 extends over 14 amino acids. Here the CDR3 reads CASVGPYSNQPQHF. The CDR3 nucleotides read TGTGCCAGTGTGGGTCCTTATAGCAATCAGCCCCAGCATTTT. Full variable domain (outside the CDR3, taken from reference TRBV19 and TRBJ1-5): DGGITQSPKYLFRKEGQNVTLSCEQNLNHDAMYWYRQDPGQGLRLIYYSQIVNDFQKGDIAEGYSVSREKKESFPLTVTSAQKNPTAFYLCASVGPYSNQPQHFGDGTRLSIL.

This clonotype came up many times. CDR3 DNA: TGTGCCAGCAGTGAAGCGGGCAGTATCTACGAGCAGTACTTC. Its protein product is CASSEAGSIYEQYF. The chain links TRBV6-1 to TRBJ2-7; no firm D call. The V end lost 0 bases, the J end lost 3 bases, and 9 bases lay between the germline ends. Germline-derived CDR1 and CDR2 are MNHNS and SASEGT. The CDR3 is 14 amino acids.

This clonotype was counted once. An end of the junction does not agree with germline; a read error may underlie this. The genes are TRBV6-5 and TRBJ2-7; D unresolved. The CDR3 has 12 residues. Germline loops: CDR1 MNHEY, CDR2 SVGAGI. The CDR3: CTSSHPPDEQYF. CDR3 nucleotides: TGTACCAGCAGTCACCCACCGGACGAGCAGTACTTC.

This sequence joins TRBV2 and TRBJ2-5; D call uncertain. This CDR3 is 13 amino acids long. The germline V and J ends were trimmed by 4 bases and 3 bases, with 9 bases remaining between them. Germline assignment: CDR1 SNHLY and CDR2 FYNNEI. The CDR3 nucleotides are TGTGCCAGCAGTGGAGGACGTAAAGAGACCCAGTACTTC. It specifies CASSGGRKETQYF.

CDR3 loop: CASSEAENTGELFF. In nucleotides, the CDR3 is TGTGCCAGCAGCGAAGCGGAAAACACCGGGGAGCTGTTTTTT. The genes are TRBV4-2 and TRBJ2-2; weak D call: TRBD2 (5 bases). The CDR3 covers 14 residues. Trimming pared 5 bases from V and 2 bases from J, leaving 9 bases between. In germline, CDR1 is LGHNA, CDR2 YNFKEQ.

This clonotype was seen only a few times. The V gene is TRBV28, the J gene TRBJ2-7, with TRBD1 matching over 9 bases. With 4 bases clipped from V and 3 bases from J, the junction kept 22 bases outside the gene matches. The CDR3 covers 20 residues. CDR1 and CDR2 from the germline V gene are MDHEN and SYDVKM. The CDR3 DNA follows: TGTGCCAGCAGTTACTCCTATCTACAGGGGGCGCGGGGAGTCAACTACGAGCAGTACTTC. As protein: CASSYSYLQGARGVNYEQYF.

On this clonotype: With a much larger clone just one base away, this may be a read error. The V call is TRBV6-6, the J call TRBJ2-7; 11 nucleotides match TRBD2. J lost 7 bases, V lost 2 bases, and 7 bases had no gene match. CDR3 length: 15 amino acids. Germline lookup yields CDR1 MNHNY and CDR2 SVGAGI (reference sequence). The CDR3 DNA reads as TGTGCCAGCAGTTACCTAGCGGGAGGTTACAATGAGCAGTACTTC. This sequence encodes CASSYLAGGYNEQYF.

With regard to this clonotype: Relative to the germline gene, one junction end is altered; a read error may explain this. This chain links TRBV27 with TRBJ2-2; 7 bases are shared with TRBD2. The CDR3 is 16 residues long. Germline V CDR1 and CDR2: MNHEY, SMNVEV (reference sequence). Written as DNA, the CDR3 is TGTGCCGGCAGTCCAATCCCCCCGGGGGGCACCGGGGAGCTGTTTTTT. Translated: CAGSPIPPGGTGELFF.

J is TRBJ1-2 and V is TRBV4-3; D remains ambiguous. Trimming cost V 0 bases and J 3 bases, with 14 bases left between them. Germline loops: CDR1 LGHNA, CDR2 YSLEER. This CDR3 has 16 amino acids. The CDR3 is CASSQESLRVYYGYTF. The CDR3 coding sequence is TGCGCCAGCAGCCAAGAATCCCTCCGGGTCTACTATGGCTACACCTTC.